The 15 T cell receptor delta chains below were found in one sample sequenced in a study of gamma-delta T cells after stem cell transplantation. TCRdb redid clone calling on the RT-PCR reads using CATT. The sample carries approximately 720 delta-chain clones, approximately 10% recorded once. Sequencing was carried out using gamma-delta T cells. The receptors stem from a human donor. It is not recorded whose cells these are; they may come from a transplant donor.

About this clone itself: TCRdb has a much larger clone's protein, which differs at residue 13 from the translation of this DNA, likely because of a read error; what is shown is the protein translated from the DNA. The chain joins TRDV2 to TRDJ1, with a possible D match to TRDD3 (5 bases). This CDR3 comprises 15 residues. Per the germline V gene, CDR1 is GEAIGNYY and CDR2 is EKD. CDR3 sequence (DNA): TGTGCCTGTGACACCGTAGGGGAAAACACCGATAAACCCATCTTT. Its protein product is CACDTVGENTDKPIF.

This clone was seen more than once but under ten times. The amino acid sequence in TCRdb belongs to a much larger clone and departs from this DNA's translation at residue 3, likely a sequencing read error; the sequence shown is translated from the DNA. The rearrangement links TRDV2 to TRDJ3; tentative D call: TRDD3 (5 bases). The CDR3 has 20 residues. The germline V gene has CDR1 GEAIGNYY and CDR2 EKD. CDR3 bases: TGTGCCCGTGACACCGTGTCCGGGGAGGGATTCTCCTGGGACACCCGACAGATGTTTTTC. It codes for CARDTVSGEGFSWDTRQMFF.

This clone was counted only a few times. A far bigger clonotype differs at one base, so this is likely a read error. The sample has other DNA sequences that encode this CDR3 too. The J gene is TRDJ1, the V gene TRDV2, with a tentative D call TRDD3 (6 bases). From germline, CDR1 is GEAIGNYY and CDR2 EKD. This CDR3 has 18 amino acids. Trimming stripped 1 base from V and 3 bases from J, with 23 bases between. The CDR3 loop reads CACDTVRTLGMLPDKLIF. CDR3 bases: TGTGCCTGTGACACTGTAAGAACGCTGGGGATGCTACCCGATAAACTCATCTTT.

By proportion, this clone is large. This sample includes further DNA sequences coding for the same CDR3. The rearrangement uses TRDV2 and TRDJ1; D is undetermined. The germline V gene encodes CDR1 GEAIGNYY and CDR2 EKD. CDR3 length equals 13 residues. V was trimmed by 3 bases and J by 0 bases, leaving 7 bases between them. The chain's CDR3 is CACDRLYTDKLIF. CDR3 coding DNA: TGTGCCTGTGACCGGCTGTACACCGATAAACTCATCTTT.

Of note for this clone: Its ends do not fully match the called genes, so a read error is possible. V and J are TRDV2 and TRDJ1, with 8 bases identical to TRDD3. CDR3 length: 20 residues. Germline CDR1 GEAIGNYY, CDR2 EKD. DNA for the CDR3: TGTGCCTGTGACCTACTGGGGGCTACGCCTTACGTGGATTACACCGATACACTCATCTTT. It codes for CACDLLGATPYVDYTDTLIF.

A remark on this clone: The junction does not match germline at one end; this may be a read error. The rearrangement joins TRDV2 to TRDJ1; a weak D match, TRDD2 (7 bases). CDR1 GEAIGNYY and CDR2 EKD come from the germline V gene. The CDR3 extends over 19 amino acids. The CDR3 is CACDPIPTVAGEYTNKLIF. Here the CDR3 DNA reads TGTGCCTGTGACCCCATTCCTACGGTAGCTGGGGAATACACCAATAAACTCATCTTT.

As to this clone: A read error likely explains this, since a far larger clone differs by one base. The genes are TRDV1 and TRDJ1, with D possibly matching TRDD3 (8 bases). V lost 1 base and J lost 3, with 33 bases in between. Germline V lookup: CDR1 TSWWSYY, CDR2 QGS. The CDR3 contains 22 residues. CDR3 sequence: CALGEPYFLTGGYGGYADKLIF. For the CDR3, the DNA is TGTGCTCTTGGGGAACCCTACTTCCTAACCGGGGGATATGGAGGTTACGCCGATAAACTCATCTTT.

As regards this clone: The protein that TCRdb holds for this DNA derives from a much larger clone and differs from the translated DNA at residue 16, which likely indicates a read error; the protein shown here is translated from the DNA. The chain uses TRDV1 and TRDJ1, with a weak D call TRDD3 (8 bases). Trimming stripped 1 base from V and 0 bases from J, with 30 bases between. CDR1 is TSWWSYY, CDR2 QGS, per germline. The CDR3 loop spans 22 amino acids. CDR3 in amino acids: CALGEPYFLTGGYGGHTDKLIF. CDR3 in DNA: TGTGCTCTTGGGGAACCCTACTTCCTAACCGGGGGATATGGAGGTCACACCGATAAACTCATCTTT.

With respect to this clone: This may arise from a read error, as a much more abundant clone is one base away. This rearrangement joins TRDV2 to TRDJ1; the match to TRDD3 covers 13 bases. Germline loops: CDR1 GEAIGNYY, CDR2 EKD. CDR3 size: 21 residues. CDR3 sequence reads: CACGTVKTGGYGPQYTDKLIF. The CDR3 DNA reads as TGTGCCTGTGGCACCGTGAAAACTGGGGGATACGGCCCTCAGTACACCGATAAACTCATCTTT.

This clone rates as medium-sized. The protein given by TCRdb reflects a much larger clone and differs at residue 12 from this DNA's translation, likely from a read error; the protein shown is the DNA's translation. The chain recombines TRDV2 with TRDJ1; 9 bases map to TRDD3. The CDR3 has 16 amino acids. The germline V gene has CDR1 GEAIGNYY and CDR2 EKD. The CDR3 DNA is TGTGCCTGTGACGACTTAACTGGGGGACACACCAATAAACTCATCTTT. Amino acids: CACDDLTGGHTNKLIF.

This clone has only a few counts. The protein in TCRdb stems from a much larger clone and differs at residue 13 from this DNA's translation, likely a read error; here the protein is translated from the DNA. This chain connects TRDV2 to TRDJ1; 12 bases are shared with TRDD3. V lost 3 bases and J lost 3; bases outside the gene matches: 13. Germline-derived CDR1 and CDR2 are GEAIGNYY and EKD. The CDR3 loop spans 18 amino acids. This CDR3 reads CACDPVLGDTSAADKLIF. CDR3 nucleotide sequence: TGTGCCTGTGACCCCGTACTGGGGGATACATCTGCTGCCGATAAACTCATCTTT.

On this clone itself: A far larger clone lies a single base away; this is likely a read error. This chain joins TRDV2 and TRDJ1; 8 bases match TRDD3. V lost 2 bases, J lost 0 bases, and 37 bases stayed unmatched. Germline CDR1 reads GEAIGNYY; CDR2 reads EKD. CDR3 length: 26 residues. The CDR3 loop is CACDKMFLGPTGGRFGGQVYTDKLIF. The CDR3 nucleotides read TGTGCCTGTGACAAGATGTTCCTCGGACCGACTGGGGGGAGGTTCGGAGGTCAGGTGTACACCGATAAACTCATCTTT.

Only a few counts were recorded for this clone. A much larger clone differs from this one at a single base, so this may be a read error. The same CDR3 is also encoded by other DNA sequences in this sample. The CDR3 nucleotides are TGTGCTCTTGGGGAACTCCACCTACAAGGTCCCCACTGGCCCTACACCGATAAACTCATCTTT. This translates into CALGELHLQGPHWPYTDKLIF. The rearrangement joins TRDV1 to TRDJ1; D is tentatively TRDD2 or TRDD3 (5 bases each). CDR1 is TSWWSYY and CDR2 is QGS in the germline V gene. V was clipped by 0 bases and J by 0 bases, with 26 bases between them. The CDR3 is made up of 21 amino acids.

This clone qualifies as large. This specimen includes other DNA sequences encoding the same CDR3. The chain couples TRDV1 to TRDJ1; D may correspond to TRDD2 or TRDD3 (5 bases each). The germline V gene encodes CDR1 TSWWSYY and CDR2 QGS. This CDR3 is built from 21 residues. Trimming pared 0 bases from V and 0 bases from J, leaving 26 bases between. CDR3 DNA sequence: TGTGCTCTTGGGGAACTCCACCTACAAGGTCCCCACTGGCCTTACACCGATAAACTCATCTTT. Amino acids: CALGELHLQGPHWPYTDKLIF.

About this clone itself: For this DNA, TCRdb reports the protein of a much larger clone, which diverges at residue 11, most likely from a read error; the protein presented here is translated directly from the DNA. The rearrangement uses TRDV2 and TRDJ3; 8 nucleotides line up with TRDD3. Germline V gene data show CDR1 as GEAIGNYY and CDR2 as EKD. V was pared by 0 bases and J by 0 bases, with 12 bases of the junction left unmatched. The CDR3 has 21 amino acids. CDR3 sequence: CACDTGNWGSASSWDTRQMFF. The CDR3 DNA is TGTGCCTGTGACACCGGAAACTGGGGGTCCGCGAGCTCCTGGGACACCCGACAGATGTTTTTC.